This note documents a single TCR beta chain sequence. The data derive from a study of blood T cell repertoires in COVID-19. Unmatched junction bases numbered 14, after V lost 8 bases and J lost 2 bases. Per germline, CDR1 SNHLY and CDR2 FYNNEI. The CDR3 extends over 17 amino acids. Sequencing used immunoSEQ multiplex PCR; TCRdb keeps in-frame clones, though not all of them. The data show around 370,000 clones, about 89% seen once. This clonotype originated in a woman in her forties or fifties with COVID-19, enrolled during active disease. Specimen: peripheral blood. The rearrangement links TRBV2 to TRBJ1-4, with 7 nucleotides matching TRBD1. For the CDR3, the DNA is TGTGCCAGCCGAATTGACAGGGACGGGTCGACTAATGAAAAACTGTTTTTT. Encoded protein: CASRIDRDGSTNEKLFF.